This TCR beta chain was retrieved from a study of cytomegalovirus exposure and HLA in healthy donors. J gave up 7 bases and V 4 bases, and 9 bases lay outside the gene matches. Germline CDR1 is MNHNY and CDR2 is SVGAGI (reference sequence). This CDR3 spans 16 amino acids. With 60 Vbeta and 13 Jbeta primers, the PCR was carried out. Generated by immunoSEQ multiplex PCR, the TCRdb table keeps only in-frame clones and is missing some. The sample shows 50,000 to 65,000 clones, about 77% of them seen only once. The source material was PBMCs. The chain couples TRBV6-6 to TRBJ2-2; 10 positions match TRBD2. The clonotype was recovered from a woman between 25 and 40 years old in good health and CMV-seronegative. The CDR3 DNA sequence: TGTGCCAGCAGTTTCTCAGCGGGAGGGCCGAGCGGGGAGCTGTTTTTT. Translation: CASSFSAGGPSGELFF.